What follows are 14 T cell receptor beta chains derived from one specimen sequenced in a study of T cells in localized non-small cell lung cancer. Profiled with immunoSEQ multiplex PCR; TCRdb holds only in-frame clones, not every one. The repertoire holds approximately 150,000 clones, with 80% to 90% as singletons. Sequences were derived from peripheral blood, sampled before any cancer treatment. The receptor set was obtained from a female donor older than 55 with stage I lung adenocarcinoma.

The chain employs TRBV5-1 and TRBJ2-1; D is unclear. Looked up from germline, CDR1 is SGHRS and CDR2 is YFSETQ. V lost 4 bases to trimming and J lost 6 bases, with 11 bases between them. The CDR3 is 13 amino acids. The CDR3 loop reads CASSTTQINEQFF. Here the CDR3 DNA reads TGCGCCAGCAGCACCACTCAGATCAATGAGCAGTTCTTC.

The CDR3 DNA is TGTGCCAGCAGCTCCAAATTAGACAGTCCTGACGGGGAGCTGTTTTTT. Translation gives CASSSKLDSPDGELFF. V gene TRBV5-4 combines with J gene TRBJ2-2, with a tentative D call TRBD1 (5 bases). The CDR3 spans 16 residues. Germline CDR1 reads SGHNT; CDR2 reads YYREEE (reference sequence). V was shortened by 3 bases and J by 7 bases, with 19 bases between the two germline ends.

The genes are TRBV7-2 and TRBJ2-7; 14 bases are shared with TRBD2. The V and J ends lost 4 bases and 2 bases, in that order; junction bases with no gene match: 1. Germline CDR1 and CDR2: SGHTA and FQGNSA. The CDR3 consists of 15 residues. The CDR3 loop reads CASSWGLAGAYEQYF. CDR3 DNA: TGTGCCAGCAGCTGGGGACTAGCGGGAGCCTACGAGCAGTACTTC. The variable domain in full, with the rest retrieved from reference TRBV7-2 and TRBJ2-7, is GAGVSQSPSNKVTEKGKDVELRCDPISGHTALYWYRQSLGQGLEFLIYFQGNSAPDKSGLPSDRFSAERTGGSVSTLTIQRTQQEDSAVYLCASSWGLAGAYEQYFGPGTRLTVT.

The sample holds one count of this clone. The V and J genes are TRBV15 and TRBJ2-7; D gene unclear. The CDR3 is 13 residues long. V was shortened by 0 bases and J by 3 bases, with 6 bases between the two germline ends. Germline V gene data show CDR1 as LNHNV and CDR2 as YYDKDF (reference sequence). The CDR3 loop is CATSRDLSYEQYF. The CDR3 region has the DNA TGTGCCACCAGCAGAGATCTGAGCTACGAGCAGTACTTC.

The V call is TRBV5-1, the J call TRBJ2-6; maybe TRBD1 (5 bases). V lost 2 bases and J lost 0, with 6 bases in between. The germline CDR1 and CDR2 sequences are SGHRS and YFSETQ. This CDR3 contains 15 residues. CDR3 in amino acids: CASSLQDSGANVLTF. CDR3 bases: TGCGCCAGCAGCTTACAGGACTCTGGGGCCAACGTCCTGACTTTC.

The chain is built from TRBV27 and TRBJ2-7; perhaps D is TRBD1 or TRBD2 (6 bases each). V lost 4 bases and J 2 bases, leaving 9 bases between the germline ends. CDR1 is MNHEY, CDR2 SMNVEV, per germline (reference sequence). The CDR3 has 13 amino acids. CDR3 in amino acids: CASSWGATYEQYF. The CDR3 DNA reads as TGTGCCAGCAGTTGGGGGGCAACCTACGAGCAGTACTTC.

The gene calls are TRBV5-1 and TRBJ1-4; no reliable D call. Trimming stripped 2 bases from V and 2 bases from J, with 7 bases between. From germline, CDR1 is SGHRS and CDR2 YFSETQ. The CDR3 is made up of 14 amino acids. DNA of the CDR3: TGCGCCAGCAGCTTCGGCAGGACTAATGAAAAACTGTTTTTT. Protein product: CASSFGRTNEKLFF.

This chain uses TRBV2 with TRBJ2-2; TRBD2 aligns across 9 bases. The CDR3 has 18 amino acids. Germline CDR1 is SNHLY and CDR2 is FYNNEI. The J segment lost 2 bases and the V segment lost 1 base, leaving 8 bases of the junction unmatched. CDR3 loop: CASSEVGVAGVNTGELFF. The CDR3 DNA follows: TGTGCCAGCAGTGAAGTTGGGGTAGCGGGAGTAAACACCGGGGAGCTGTTTTTT.

The V and J genes are TRBV6-5 and TRBJ2-7; D perhaps matches TRBD2 (6 bases). V lost 6 bases and J 1 base, leaving 13 bases between the germline ends. In germline, CDR1 is MNHEY, CDR2 SVGAGI. This CDR3 has 14 amino acids. The chain's CDR3 is CASRVAGSSYEQYF. CDR3 sequence (DNA): TGTGCCAGCAGAGTCGCGGGAAGTTCCTACGAGCAGTACTTC.

CDR3 nucleotide sequence: TGTGCCAGCAGCCTCGGGTCTTCCTCTGGAAACACCATATATTTT. It codes for CASSLGSSSGNTIYF. V gene TRBV27 combines with J gene TRBJ1-3; D unclear. In germline, CDR1 is MNHEY, CDR2 SMNVEV (reference sequence). This CDR3 is 15 amino acids long. The ends were cut back, 6 bases at V and 0 bases at J, with 12 bases in the middle.

The CDR3 sequence: CASRDLGQLNQPQHF. For the CDR3, the DNA is TGTGCCAGCAGAGACCTGGGACAGCTGAATCAGCCCCAGCATTTT. The genes are TRBV2 and TRBJ1-5, with TRBD1 matching 7 bases. CDR1 and CDR2 (germline): SNHLY, FYNNEI. The CDR3 runs 15 residues. V shed 6 bases and J 4 bases; nucleotides not matched to a gene: 9.

The chain joins TRBV18 to TRBJ1-2; a possible D gene is TRBD1 (6 bases). Trimming pared 3 bases from V and 4 bases from J, leaving 9 bases between. Germline V gives CDR1 KGHSH, CDR2 LQKENI. This CDR3 is 13 amino acids long. CDR3 nucleotide sequence: TGTGCCAGCTCACCGGACAGCACCTATGGCTACACCTTC. This codes for CASSPDSTYGYTF.

This chain joins TRBV5-1 and TRBJ1-2; TRBD1 might be the D (5 bases). Germline V gene data show CDR1 as SGHRS and CDR2 as YFSETQ. The V gene lost 7 bases and the J gene lost 8 bases, with 15 bases spanning the gap. The CDR3 totals 12 residues. The CDR3 protein is CASQGSDQGYTF. The CDR3 DNA is TGCGCCAGCCAGGGCAGTGACCAGGGCTACACCTTC.

The chain has TRBV6-5 and TRBJ1-2, with unresolved D. CDR1 and CDR2 (germline): MNHEY, SVGAGI. Trimming left V 1 base short and J 1 base short, with 7 bases between. The CDR3 sequence is 14 residues long. CDR3 sequence reads: CASSYLGINYGYTF. The CDR3 bases are TGTGCCAGCAGTTACTTAGGGATTAACTATGGCTACACCTTC.